This TCR beta chain was profiled in a study of CD8+CD57+ T cells in acquired aplastic anemia. TCR beta VDJ and CDR3 profiling used genomic DNA as template. TCRdb re-derived calls from the reads in MiXCR, one entry per CDR3 protein. The sample contains some 410,000 distinct CDR3 sequences, 65% to 75% of which appear only once. As to this clonotype: Its target is not known. Since the CDR3 does not end with the conserved phenylalanine or tryptophan, this likely comes from a read error. Because the CDR3's place on the DNA is in doubt, the DNA is left out and the CDR3 is given as listed by TCRdb.

Study outcomes and limitations: Patients and controls were found to share about 31 CD8+ CDR3 sequences.

The CDR3 is 13 amino acids long, termini counted. Germline loops: CDR1 SGHTA, CDR2 FQGNSA. Sample: sorted CD4+, CD8+, or CD8+CD57+ T cells (not recorded which) from PBMCs. V and J are TRBV7-2 and TRBJ1-4; TRBD1 is the table's D call, not checked against the DNA. This clonotype was obtained from a human donor in good health, serving as a control. This CDR3 is CASGLVVGIRRIL.